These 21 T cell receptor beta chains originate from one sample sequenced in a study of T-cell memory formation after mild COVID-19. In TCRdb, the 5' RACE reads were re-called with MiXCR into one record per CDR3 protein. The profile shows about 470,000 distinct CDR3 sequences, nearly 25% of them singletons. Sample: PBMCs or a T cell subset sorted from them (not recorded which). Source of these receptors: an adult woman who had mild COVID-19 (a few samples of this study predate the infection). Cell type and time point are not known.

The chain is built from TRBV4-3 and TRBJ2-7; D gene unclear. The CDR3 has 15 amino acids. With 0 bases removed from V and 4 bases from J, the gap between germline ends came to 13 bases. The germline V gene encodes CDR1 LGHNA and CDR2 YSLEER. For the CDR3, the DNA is TGCGCCAGCAGCCAAGATCTAAATCCAGGATACGAGCAGTACTTC. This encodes CASSQDLNPGYEQYF.

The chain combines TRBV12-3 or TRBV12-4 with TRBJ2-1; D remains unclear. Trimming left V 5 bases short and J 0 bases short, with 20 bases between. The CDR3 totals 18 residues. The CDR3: CASSITPIWSFSYNEQFF. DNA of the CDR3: TGTGCCAGCAGTATAACCCCCATCTGGTCGTTCTCCTACAATGAGCAGTTCTTC.

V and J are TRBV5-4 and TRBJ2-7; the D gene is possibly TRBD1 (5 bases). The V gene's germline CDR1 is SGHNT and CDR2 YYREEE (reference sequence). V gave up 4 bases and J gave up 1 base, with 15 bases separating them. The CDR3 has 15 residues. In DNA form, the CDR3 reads TGTGCCAGCAGCGACTCCTCTGGGGCTTCCTACGAGCAGTACTTC. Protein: CASSDSSGASYEQYF.

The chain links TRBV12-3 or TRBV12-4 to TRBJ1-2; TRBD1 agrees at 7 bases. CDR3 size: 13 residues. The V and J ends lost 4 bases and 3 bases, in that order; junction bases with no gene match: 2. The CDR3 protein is CASSYRGHYGYTF. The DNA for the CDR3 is TGTGCCAGCAGTTACAGGGGTCACTATGGCTACACCTTC.

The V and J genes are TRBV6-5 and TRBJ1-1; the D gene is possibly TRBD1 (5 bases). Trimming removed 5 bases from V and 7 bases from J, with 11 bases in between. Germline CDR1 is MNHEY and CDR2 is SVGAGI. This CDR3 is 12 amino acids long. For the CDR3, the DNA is TGTGCCAGCAGTACGTGGGACGGTGAAGCTTTCTTT. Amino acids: CASSTWDGEAFF.

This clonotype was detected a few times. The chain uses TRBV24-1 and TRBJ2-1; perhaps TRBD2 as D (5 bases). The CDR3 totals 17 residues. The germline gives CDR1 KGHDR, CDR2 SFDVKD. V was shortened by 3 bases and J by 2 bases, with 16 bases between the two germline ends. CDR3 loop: CATSDNSLEVTYNEQFF. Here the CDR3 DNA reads TGTGCCACCAGTGATAATTCACTAGAGGTTACCTACAATGAGCAGTTCTTC.

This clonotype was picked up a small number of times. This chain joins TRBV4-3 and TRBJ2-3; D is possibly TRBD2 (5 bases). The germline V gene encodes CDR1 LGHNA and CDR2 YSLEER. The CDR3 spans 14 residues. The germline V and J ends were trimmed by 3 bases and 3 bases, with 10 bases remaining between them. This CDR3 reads CASSQNGETDTQYF. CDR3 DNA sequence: TGCGCCAGCAGCCAGAACGGGGAAACAGATACGCAGTATTTT.

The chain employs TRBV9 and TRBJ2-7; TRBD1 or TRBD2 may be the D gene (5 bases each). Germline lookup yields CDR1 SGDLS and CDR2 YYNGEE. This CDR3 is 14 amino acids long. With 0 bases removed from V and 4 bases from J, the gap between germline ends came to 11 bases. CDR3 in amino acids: CASSVEGTDYEQYF. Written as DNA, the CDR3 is TGTGCCAGCAGCGTAGAGGGGACCGATTACGAGCAGTACTTC.

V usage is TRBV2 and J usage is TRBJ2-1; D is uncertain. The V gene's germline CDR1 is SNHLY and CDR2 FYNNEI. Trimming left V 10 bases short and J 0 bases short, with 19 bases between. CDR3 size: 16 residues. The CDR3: CATLLMASSSYNEQFF. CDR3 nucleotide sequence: TGTGCCACCCTTCTTATGGCTTCGAGCTCCTACAATGAGCAGTTCTTC.

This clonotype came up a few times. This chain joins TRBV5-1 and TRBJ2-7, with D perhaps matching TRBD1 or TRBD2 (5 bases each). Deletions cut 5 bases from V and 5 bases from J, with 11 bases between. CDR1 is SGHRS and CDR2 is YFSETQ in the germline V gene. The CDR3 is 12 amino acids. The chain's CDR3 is CASRRDGNEQYF. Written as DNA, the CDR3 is TGCGCCAGCAGACGGGACGGGAACGAGCAGTACTTC.

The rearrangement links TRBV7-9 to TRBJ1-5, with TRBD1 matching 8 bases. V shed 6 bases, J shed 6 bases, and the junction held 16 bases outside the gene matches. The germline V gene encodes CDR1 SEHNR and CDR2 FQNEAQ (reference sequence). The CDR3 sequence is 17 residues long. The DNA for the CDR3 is TGTGCCAGCAGTTATTCTTCCAAGGACAGGGCGGGTCAGCCCCAGCATTTT. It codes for CASSYSSKDRAGQPQHF.

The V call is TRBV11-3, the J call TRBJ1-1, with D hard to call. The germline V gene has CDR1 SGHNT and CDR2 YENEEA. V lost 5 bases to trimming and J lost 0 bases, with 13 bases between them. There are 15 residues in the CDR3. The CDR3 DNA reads TGTGCCAGCAGCCCTTCTCCCGGGGTGAACACTGAAGCTTTCTTT. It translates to CASSPSPGVNTEAFF.

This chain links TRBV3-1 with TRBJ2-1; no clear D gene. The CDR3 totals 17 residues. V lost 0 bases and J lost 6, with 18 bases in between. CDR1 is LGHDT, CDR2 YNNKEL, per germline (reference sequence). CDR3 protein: CASSQEMFSPRFNEQFF. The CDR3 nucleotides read TGTGCCAGCAGCCAAGAAATGTTCAGCCCCCGGTTCAATGAGCAGTTCTTC.

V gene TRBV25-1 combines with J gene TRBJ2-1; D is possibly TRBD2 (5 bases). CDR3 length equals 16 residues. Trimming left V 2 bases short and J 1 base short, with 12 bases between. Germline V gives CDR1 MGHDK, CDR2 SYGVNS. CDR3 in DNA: TGTGCCAGCAGTGAAGGGAGCGGAAGATCCTACAATGAGCAGTTCTTC. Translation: CASSEGSGRSYNEQFF.

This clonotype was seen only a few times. CDR3 region: CASGPNTEAFF. CDR3 coding DNA: TGTGCCAGCGGGCCAAACACTGAAGCTTTCTTT. The gene calls are TRBV11-3 and TRBJ1-1; D unclear. V was clipped by 8 bases and J by 2 bases, with 6 bases between them. Germline V gene lookup returns CDR1 SGHNT and CDR2 YENEEA. The CDR3 contains 11 residues.

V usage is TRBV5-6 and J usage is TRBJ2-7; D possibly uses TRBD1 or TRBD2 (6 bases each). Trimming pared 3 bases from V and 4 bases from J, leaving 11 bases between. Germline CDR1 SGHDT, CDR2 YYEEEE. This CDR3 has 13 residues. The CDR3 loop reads CASSWGAGYEQYF. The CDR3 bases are TGTGCCAGCAGCTGGGGGGCGGGATACGAGCAGTACTTC.

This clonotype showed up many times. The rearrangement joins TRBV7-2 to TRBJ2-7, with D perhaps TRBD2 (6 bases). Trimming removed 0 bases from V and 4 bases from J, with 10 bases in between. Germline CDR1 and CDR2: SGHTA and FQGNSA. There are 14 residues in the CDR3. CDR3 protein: CASSLAGGLYEQYF. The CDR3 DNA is TGTGCCAGCAGCTTAGCGGGAGGCTTATACGAGCAGTACTTC.

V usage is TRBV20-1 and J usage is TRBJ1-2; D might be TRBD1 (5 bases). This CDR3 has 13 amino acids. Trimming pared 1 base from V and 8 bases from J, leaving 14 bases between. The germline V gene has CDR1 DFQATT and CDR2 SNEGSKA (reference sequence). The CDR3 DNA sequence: TGCAGTGCTAGAGGGGGGGTGCTAGAAGGCTACACCTTC. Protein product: CSARGGVLEGYTF.

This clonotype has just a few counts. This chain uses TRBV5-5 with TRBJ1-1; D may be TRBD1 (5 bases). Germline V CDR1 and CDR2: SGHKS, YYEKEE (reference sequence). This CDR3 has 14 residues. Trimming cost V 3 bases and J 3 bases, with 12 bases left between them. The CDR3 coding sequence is TGTGCCAGCAGCTCCCTCGGGGACTACACTGAAGCTTTCTTT. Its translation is CASSSLGDYTEAFF.

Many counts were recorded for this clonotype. CDR3 sequence reads: CSVESGVRGTEAFF. In nucleotides, the CDR3 is TGCAGCGTTGAGTCCGGGGTCAGGGGCACTGAAGCTTTCTTT. The chain is built from TRBV29-1 and TRBJ1-1, with D possibly TRBD1 on 6 matching bases. This CDR3 is built from 14 residues. Germline lookup yields CDR1 SQVTM and CDR2 ANQGSEA. V dropped 3 bases and J dropped 4 bases, with 15 bases sitting between them. Drawing the rest from reference TRBV29-1 and TRBJ1-1, the complete variable domain is SAVISQKPSRDICQRGTSLTIQCQVDSQVTMMFWYRQQPGQSLTLIATANQGSEATYESGFVIDKFPISRPNLTFSTLTVSNMSPEDSSIYLCSVESGVRGTEAFFGQGTRLTVV.

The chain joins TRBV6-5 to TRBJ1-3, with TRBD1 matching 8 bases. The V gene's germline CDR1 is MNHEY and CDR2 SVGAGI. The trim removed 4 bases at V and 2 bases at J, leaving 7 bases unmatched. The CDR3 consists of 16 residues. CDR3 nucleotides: TGTGCCAGCAGTTCCGGACAGGGTCTTACTGGAAACACCATATATTTT. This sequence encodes CASSSGQGLTGNTIYF.